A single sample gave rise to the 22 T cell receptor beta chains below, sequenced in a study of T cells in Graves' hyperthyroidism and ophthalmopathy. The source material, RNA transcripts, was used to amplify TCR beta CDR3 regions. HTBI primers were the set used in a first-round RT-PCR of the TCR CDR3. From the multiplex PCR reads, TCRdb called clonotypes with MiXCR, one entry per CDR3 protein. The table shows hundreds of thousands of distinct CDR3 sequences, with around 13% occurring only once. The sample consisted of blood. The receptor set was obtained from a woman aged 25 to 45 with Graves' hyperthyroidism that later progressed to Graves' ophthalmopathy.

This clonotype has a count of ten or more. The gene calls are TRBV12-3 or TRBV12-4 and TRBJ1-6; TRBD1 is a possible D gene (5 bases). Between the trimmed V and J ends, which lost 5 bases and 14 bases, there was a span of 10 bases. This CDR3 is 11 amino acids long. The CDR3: CASSPGGALHF. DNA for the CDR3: TGTGCCAGCAGTCCCGGGGGAGCCCTCCACTTT.

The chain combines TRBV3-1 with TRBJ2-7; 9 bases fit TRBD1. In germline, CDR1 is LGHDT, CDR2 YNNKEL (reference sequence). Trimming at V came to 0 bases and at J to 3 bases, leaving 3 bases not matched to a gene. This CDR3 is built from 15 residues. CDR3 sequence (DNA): TGTGCCAGCAGCCAAGATGGACAGGGGAACTACGAGCAGTACTTC. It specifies CASSQDGQGNYEQYF.

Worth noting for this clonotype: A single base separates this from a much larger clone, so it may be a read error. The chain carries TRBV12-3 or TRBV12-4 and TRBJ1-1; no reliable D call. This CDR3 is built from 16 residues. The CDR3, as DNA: TGTGCCAACAGTCAAGCGGACCCGCTTGTCAACACTGAAGCTTTCTTT. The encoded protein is CANSQADPLVNTEAFF.

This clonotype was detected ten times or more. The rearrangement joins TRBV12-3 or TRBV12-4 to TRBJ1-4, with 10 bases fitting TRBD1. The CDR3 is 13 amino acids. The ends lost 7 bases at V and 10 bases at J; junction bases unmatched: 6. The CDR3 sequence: CASTLRQGAKLFF. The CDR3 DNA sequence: TGTGCCAGCACCTTGAGACAGGGGGCAAAACTGTTTTTT.

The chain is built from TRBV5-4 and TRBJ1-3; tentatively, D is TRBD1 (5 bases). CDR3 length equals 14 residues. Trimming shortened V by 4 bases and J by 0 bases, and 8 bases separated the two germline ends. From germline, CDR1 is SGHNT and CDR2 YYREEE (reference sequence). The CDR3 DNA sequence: TGTGCCAGCAGCGGGGGATACTCTGGAAACACCATATATTTT. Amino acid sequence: CASSGGYSGNTIYF.

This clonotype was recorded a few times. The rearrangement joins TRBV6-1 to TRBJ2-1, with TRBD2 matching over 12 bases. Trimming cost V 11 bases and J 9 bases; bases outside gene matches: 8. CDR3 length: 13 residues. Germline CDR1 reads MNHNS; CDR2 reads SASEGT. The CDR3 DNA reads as TGTGCCGCCCGACTAGCGGGAGTCAGTGAGCAGTTCTTC. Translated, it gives CAARLAGVSEQFF.

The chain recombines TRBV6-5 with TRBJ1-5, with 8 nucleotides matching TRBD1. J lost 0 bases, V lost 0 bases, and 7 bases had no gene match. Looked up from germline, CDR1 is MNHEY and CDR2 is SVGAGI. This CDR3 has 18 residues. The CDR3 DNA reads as TGTGCCAGCAGTTACTCGGTCAGGGGGCAATATAGCAATCAGCCCCAGCATTTT. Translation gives CASSYSVRGQYSNQPQHF.

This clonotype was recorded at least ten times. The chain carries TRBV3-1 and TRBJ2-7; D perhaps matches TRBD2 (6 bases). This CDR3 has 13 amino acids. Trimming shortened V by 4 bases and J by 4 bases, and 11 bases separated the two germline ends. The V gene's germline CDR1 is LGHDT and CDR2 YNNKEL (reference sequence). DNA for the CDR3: TGTGCCAGCAGCCCTGACGGGAGTTACGAGCAGTACTTC. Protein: CASSPDGSYEQYF.

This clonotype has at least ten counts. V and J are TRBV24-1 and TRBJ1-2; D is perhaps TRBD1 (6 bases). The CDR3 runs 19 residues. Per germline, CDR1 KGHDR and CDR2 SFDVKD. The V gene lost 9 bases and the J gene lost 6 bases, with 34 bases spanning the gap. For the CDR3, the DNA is TGTGCCACCTTCGCCGACGAACCAAGGACAGCCGGGACATTAAATGGCTACACCTTC. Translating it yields CATFADEPRTAGTLNGYTF.

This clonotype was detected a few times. CDR3 DNA: TGTGCCAGCGACACCGGGGAGCTGTTTTTT. It is translated as CASDTGELFF. The chain links TRBV7-9 to TRBJ2-2; D is undetermined. Trimming stripped 8 bases from V and 3 bases from J, with 1 base between. The CDR3 consists of 10 residues. CDR1 is SEHNR and CDR2 is FQNEAQ in the germline V gene (reference sequence).

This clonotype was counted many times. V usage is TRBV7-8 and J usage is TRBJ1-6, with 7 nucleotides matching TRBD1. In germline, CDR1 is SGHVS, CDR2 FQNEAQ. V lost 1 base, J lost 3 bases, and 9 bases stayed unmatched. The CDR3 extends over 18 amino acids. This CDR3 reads CASSLVITGDFYNSPLHF. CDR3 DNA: TGTGCCAGCAGCTTAGTAATCACAGGGGACTTCTATAATTCACCCCTCCACTTT. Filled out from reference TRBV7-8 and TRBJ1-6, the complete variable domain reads GAGVSQSPRYKVAKRGQDVALRCDPISGHVSLFWYQQALGQGPEFLTYFQNEAQLDKSGLPSDRFFAERPEGSVSTLKIQRTQQEDSAVYLCASSLVITGDFYNSPLHFGNGTRLTVT.

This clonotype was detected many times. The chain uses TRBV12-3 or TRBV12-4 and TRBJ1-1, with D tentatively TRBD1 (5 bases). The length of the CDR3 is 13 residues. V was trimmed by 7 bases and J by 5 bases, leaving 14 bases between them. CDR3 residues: CASTLGEWTEAFF. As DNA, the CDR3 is TGTGCCAGCACCCTAGGGGAGTGGACTGAAGCTTTCTTT.

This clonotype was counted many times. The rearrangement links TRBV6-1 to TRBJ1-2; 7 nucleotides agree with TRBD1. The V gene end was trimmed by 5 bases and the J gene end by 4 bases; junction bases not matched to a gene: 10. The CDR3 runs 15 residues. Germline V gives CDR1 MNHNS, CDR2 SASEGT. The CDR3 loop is CASSPIGGQGYGYTF. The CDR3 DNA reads TGTGCCAGCAGTCCGATAGGGGGCCAGGGCTATGGCTACACCTTC.

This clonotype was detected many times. CDR3 DNA sequence: TGTGCCAGCAGCCAAGAACGGGTGAACACTGAAGCTTTCTTT. Amino acids: CASSQERVNTEAFF. This chain joins TRBV3-1 and TRBJ1-1, with D uncertain. The CDR3 has 14 amino acids. In germline, CDR1 is LGHDT, CDR2 YNNKEL (reference sequence). Trimming removed 0 bases from V and 0 bases from J, with 5 bases in between.

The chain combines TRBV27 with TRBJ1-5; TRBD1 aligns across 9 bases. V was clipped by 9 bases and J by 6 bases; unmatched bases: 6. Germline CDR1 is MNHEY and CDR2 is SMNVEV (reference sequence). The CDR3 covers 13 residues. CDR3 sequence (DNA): TGTGCCAGTAAACAGGGGGCTTTTCAGCCCCAGCATTTT. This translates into CASKQGAFQPQHF.

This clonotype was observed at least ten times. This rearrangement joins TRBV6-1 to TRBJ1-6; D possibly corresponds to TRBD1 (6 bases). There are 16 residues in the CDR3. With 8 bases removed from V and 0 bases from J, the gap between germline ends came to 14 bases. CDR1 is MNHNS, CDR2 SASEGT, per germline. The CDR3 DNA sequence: TGTGCCAGCGCCCCAGGGGCACCCTCCTATAATTCACCCCTCCACTTT. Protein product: CASAPGAPSYNSPLHF.

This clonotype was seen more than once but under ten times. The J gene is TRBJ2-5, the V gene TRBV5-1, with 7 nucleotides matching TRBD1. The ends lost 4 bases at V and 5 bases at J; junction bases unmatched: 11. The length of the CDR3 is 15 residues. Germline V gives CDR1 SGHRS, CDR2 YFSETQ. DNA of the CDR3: TGCGCCAGCAGCCACCCACAGGGGATAATGGAGACCCAGTACTTC. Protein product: CASSHPQGIMETQYF.

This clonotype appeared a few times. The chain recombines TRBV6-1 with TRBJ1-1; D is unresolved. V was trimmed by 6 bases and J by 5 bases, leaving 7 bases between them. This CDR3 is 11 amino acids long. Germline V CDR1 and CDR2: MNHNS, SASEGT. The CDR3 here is CASRGRTEAFF. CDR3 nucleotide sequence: TGTGCCAGCAGGGGTAGGACTGAAGCTTTCTTT.

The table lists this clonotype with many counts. DNA for the CDR3: TGTGCCAGCAGTGGGGGGGGAGACCCTAGGGAGCAGTACTTC. Amino acids: CASSGGGDPREQYF. The V call is TRBV2, the J call TRBJ2-7; 7 positions match TRBD2. Trimming at V came to 4 bases and at J to 7 bases, leaving 10 bases not matched to a gene. CDR1 and CDR2 from the germline V gene are SNHLY and FYNNEI. The CDR3 loop spans 14 amino acids.

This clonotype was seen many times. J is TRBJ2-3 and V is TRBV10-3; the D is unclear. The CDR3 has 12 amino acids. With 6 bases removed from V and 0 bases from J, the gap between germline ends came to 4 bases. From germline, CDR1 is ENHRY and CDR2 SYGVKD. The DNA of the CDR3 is TGTGCCATCAGCACGAGCACAGATACGCAGTATTTT. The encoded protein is CAISTSTDTQYF.

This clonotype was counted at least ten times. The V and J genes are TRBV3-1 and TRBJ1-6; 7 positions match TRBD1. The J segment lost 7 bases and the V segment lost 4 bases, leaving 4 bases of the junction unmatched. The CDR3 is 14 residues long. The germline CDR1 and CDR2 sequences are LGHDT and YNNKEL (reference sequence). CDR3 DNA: TGTGCCAGCAGCCCTTCGACAGGGAATTCACCCCTCCACTTT. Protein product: CASSPSTGNSPLHF.

The DNA for the CDR3 is TGTGCCATCAGTGAGACGGACTCCTACGAGCAGTACTTC. Protein product: CAISETDSYEQYF. This rearrangement joins TRBV10-3 to TRBJ2-7; D is ambiguous. This CDR3 region has 13 residues. The V gene lost 2 bases and the J gene lost 0 bases, with 5 bases spanning the gap. The germline CDR1 and CDR2 sequences are ENHRY and SYGVKD.